The 23 T cell receptor beta chains reported below all come from one sample, sequenced in a study of blood T cells in healthy people across ages. A second roughly 6 to 12 cycle PCR used barcoded and J-beta primers. MiXCR was run by TCRdb on the 5' RACE reads, yielding one entry per CDR3 protein. Of 1.5 million to 2 million distinct CDR3 sequences in the sample, roughly 43% were seen once. What was sequenced was blood. These receptors were obtained from a human donor in good health.

Points on this clonotype: One junction end disagrees with the germline gene, perhaps due to a read error. This sequence joins TRBV5-1 and TRBJ1-2; 7 nucleotides agree with TRBD1. The CDR3 contains 15 residues. Germline lookup yields CDR1 SGHRS and CDR2 YFSETQ. For the CDR3, the DNA is TGTGCCAGCAGTTTAGTTGAGGGGGCGAACTATGGCTACACCTTC. It is translated as CASSLVEGANYGYTF.

The rearrangement links TRBV20-1 to TRBJ2-1, with 15 bases identical to TRBD2. Germline trimming cut 5 bases from V and 7 bases from J; bases unmatched to any gene: 12. Germline CDR1 reads DFQATT; CDR2 reads SNEGSKA (reference sequence). The CDR3 is made up of 17 amino acids. The CDR3 region has the DNA TGCAGTGCTTACCCCGGGACTAGCGGGGGGCTGCGGAATGAGCAGTTCTTC. This translates into CSAYPGTSGGLRNEQFF.

The chain joins TRBV6-6 to TRBJ2-3, with D tentatively TRBD1 (5 bases). The V and J ends lost 0 bases and 1 base respectively, with 8 bases between them. The CDR3 is made up of 15 amino acids. Germline assignment: CDR1 MNHNY and CDR2 SVGAGI (reference sequence). For the CDR3, the DNA is TGTGCCAGCAGTTACTCCCAGGGCCGCACAGATACGCAGTATTTT. The encoded protein is CASSYSQGRTDTQYF.

This chain connects TRBV28 to TRBJ2-5, with D possibly called TRBD1 or TRBD2 (5 bases each). This CDR3 comprises 16 residues. V lost 5 bases, J lost 0 bases, and 16 bases lay in between. From germline, CDR1 is MDHEN and CDR2 SYDVKM. The chain's CDR3 is CASSLWGTLHQETQYF. The CDR3 nucleotides read TGTGCCAGCAGTCTGTGGGGGACCTTACACCAAGAGACCCAGTACTTC.

This clonotype occurred a few times. J is TRBJ2-3 and V is TRBV29-1, with D possibly matching TRBD2 (6 bases). The CDR3 extends over 13 amino acids. With 4 bases removed from V and 2 bases from J, the gap between germline ends came to 10 bases. Germline CDR1 and CDR2: SQVTM and ANQGSEA. The CDR3 nucleotides are TGCAGCGTTGTTATAGCGGCCACAGATACGCAGTATTTT. Its translation is CSVVIAATDTQYF.

There are a few counts of this clonotype. The DNA for the CDR3 is TGTGCCAGCAGCGTAGGCGAACTAGCGGGGGGCTACCAAGAGACCCAGTACTTC. The encoded protein is CASSVGELAGGYQETQYF. V gene TRBV9 combines with J gene TRBJ2-5, with 12 bases aligning to TRBD2. Germline lookup yields CDR1 SGDLS and CDR2 YYNGEE. The V gene end was trimmed by 0 bases and the J gene end by 0 bases; junction bases not matched to a gene: 6. The CDR3 spans 18 residues. Drawing the rest from reference TRBV9 and TRBJ2-5, the complete variable domain is DSGVTQTPKHLITATGQRVTLRCSPRSGDLSVYWYQQSLDQGLQFLIQYYNGEERAKGNILERFSAQQFPDLHSELNLSSLELGDSALYFCASSVGELAGGYQETQYFGPGTRLLVL.

This clonotype has just a few counts. J is TRBJ2-7 and V is TRBV4-3; 9 nucleotides line up with TRBD2. Per the germline V gene, CDR1 is LGHNA and CDR2 is YSLEER. V lost 0 bases to trimming and J lost 6 bases; unmatched junction nucleotides: 3. CDR3 length equals 14 residues. DNA of the CDR3: TGCGCCAGCAGCCAAGAACTAGCGGGTTTCGAGCAGTACTTC. Translating it yields CASSQELAGFEQYF.

This clonotype was observed a handful of times. This chain connects TRBV10-3 to TRBJ1-5; 7 positions match TRBD1. CDR3 size: 13 residues. Germline trimming cut 5 bases from V and 7 bases from J; bases unmatched to any gene: 5. The germline V gene encodes CDR1 ENHRY and CDR2 SYGVKD. In DNA form, the CDR3 reads TGTGCCATCAGTCCAGGGGGAGGGCAGCCCCAGCATTTT. Translated, it gives CAISPGGGQPQHF.

The gene calls are TRBV4-3 and TRBJ1-2; 9 nucleotides align to TRBD1. V trimming: 7 bases; J trimming: 4 bases; junction bases outside the gene matches: 10. The germline V gene encodes CDR1 LGHNA and CDR2 YSLEER. This CDR3 comprises 15 residues. CDR3 amino acids: CASTWDRVGIYGYTF. In DNA form, the CDR3 reads TGCGCCAGCACCTGGGACAGGGTTGGTATCTATGGCTACACCTTC.

The rearrangement links TRBV7-2 to TRBJ2-7, with unresolved D. The germline CDR1 and CDR2 sequences are SGHTA and FQGNSA. The CDR3 length is 13 residues. V lost 3 bases to trimming and J lost 2 bases, with 8 bases between them. In nucleotides, the CDR3 is TGTGCCAGCAGCTTGCCCAGCGCCTACGAGCAGTACTTC. Its protein product is CASSLPSAYEQYF.

The chain has TRBV28 and TRBJ2-7, with 12 nucleotides matching TRBD2. Germline-derived CDR1 and CDR2 are MDHEN and SYDVKM. The CDR3 contains 15 residues. Losses at the gene ends were 4 bases for V and 2 bases for J; bases not matched to a gene: 3. CDR3 nucleotides: TGTGCCAGCAGTTATGCTAGCGGGAGGGCCTACGAGCAGTACTTC. It encodes CASSYASGRAYEQYF.

The chain links TRBV6-2 or TRBV6-3 to TRBJ2-1, with 10 bases identical to TRBD2. With 1 base clipped from V and 1 base from J, the junction kept 7 bases outside the gene matches. The CDR3 has 18 residues. CDR1 and CDR2 (germline): MNHEY, SVGEGT. CDR3 protein: CASSYYPSGGASYNEQFF. The DNA of the CDR3 is TGTGCCAGCAGTTACTACCCAAGCGGGGGGGCATCCTACAATGAGCAGTTCTTC.

This clonotype was detected only a few times. The rearrangement joins TRBV27 to TRBJ2-1; D possibly corresponds to TRBD1 (5 bases). Germline CDR1 is MNHEY and CDR2 is SMNVEV (reference sequence). The CDR3 totals 12 residues. The ends were cut back, 8 bases at V and 6 bases at J, with 11 bases in the middle. This CDR3 reads CASGGACNEQFF. CDR3 in DNA: TGTGCCAGCGGTGGGGCTTGCAATGAGCAGTTCTTC.

This clonotype came up a few times. The chain combines TRBV15 with TRBJ2-1, with 7 bases lining up with TRBD1. This CDR3 contains 16 residues. Germline CDR1 is LNHNV and CDR2 is YYDKDF (reference sequence). The junction had 14 bases not matched to a gene; V was cut back by 5 bases and J by 7 bases. The CDR3 reads CATSPYKGAPWNEQFF. CDR3 nucleotide sequence: TGTGCCACCAGCCCATATAAGGGGGCGCCTTGGAATGAGCAGTTCTTC.

The chain couples TRBV14 to TRBJ1-6; D gene unclear. The V and J ends lost 0 bases and 0 bases respectively, with 9 bases between them. Germline values: CDR1 SGHDN, CDR2 FVKESK. This CDR3 comprises 17 residues. CDR3 sequence: CASSQETFSSYNSPLHF. The DNA of the CDR3 is TGTGCCAGCAGCCAAGAGACATTCAGCTCCTATAATTCACCCCTCCACTTT.

This clonotype showed up just a few times. The chain couples TRBV4-2 to TRBJ2-5; D is unclear. Germline V gene sequence: CDR1 LGHNA, CDR2 YNFKEQ. V was pared by 1 base and J by 0 bases, with 9 bases between. This CDR3 spans 15 amino acids. The CDR3 DNA sequence: TGTGCCAGCAGCCAAGCTTGGCTTAACCAAGAGACCCAGTACTTC. It is translated as CASSQAWLNQETQYF.

The chain uses TRBV12-3 or TRBV12-4 and TRBJ1-4; D call uncertain. V dropped 6 bases and J dropped 7 bases, with 6 bases sitting between them. This CDR3 is 11 amino acids long. Here the CDR3 reads CASSSVEKLFF. The CDR3 region has the DNA TGTGCCAGCAGCTCCGTTGAAAAACTGTTTTTT.

This clonotype was seen a few times. The J gene is TRBJ1-2, the V gene TRBV13; D remains ambiguous. The CDR3 length is 16 residues. The germline V gene encodes CDR1 PRHDT and CDR2 FYEKMQ (reference sequence). Trimming pared 1 base from V and 3 bases from J, leaving 15 bases between. This CDR3 reads CASSLDIQTPYYGYTF. CDR3 nucleotides: TGTGCCAGCAGCTTAGATATCCAGACACCTTACTATGGCTACACCTTC.

CDR3 protein: CASSPPGGQGSYEQYF. CDR3 nucleotide sequence: TGTGCCAGCAGTCCCCCAGGGGGGCAGGGGTCCTACGAGCAGTACTTC. This chain joins TRBV12-3 or TRBV12-4 and TRBJ2-7, with D possibly being TRBD1 (7 bases). CDR3 length equals 16 residues. Deletions cut 5 bases from V and 1 base from J, with 18 bases between.

In regard to this clonotype: It may be a read error: a sequence one base away is much more abundant. This rearrangement joins TRBV6-2 or TRBV6-3 to TRBJ2-7; D may be TRBD1 (6 bases). The V end lost 7 bases, the J end lost 0 bases, and 10 bases lay between the germline ends. The length of the CDR3 is 13 residues. Looked up from germline, CDR1 is MNHEY and CDR2 is SVGEGT. The CDR3 DNA sequence: TGTGCCAGCATCCAGGGACACTCCTACGAGCAGTACTTC. The encoded protein is CASIQGHSYEQYF.

The chain links TRBV7-2 to TRBJ2-1; 9 bases match TRBD2. The CDR3 has 13 residues. Germline CDR1 is SGHTA and CDR2 is FQGNSA. The V segment lost 3 bases and the J segment 12 bases; nucleotides outside the gene matches: 6. In DNA, the CDR3 is TGTGCCAGCAGCTTCGGACTAGCGAGGGGGCAGTTCTTC. This sequence encodes CASSFGLARGQFF.

CDR3 coding DNA: TGCGCCAGCAGCCTATTTAGTGGGATGGATCAGCCCCAGCATTTT. Translation gives CASSLFSGMDQPQHF. The J gene is TRBJ1-5, the V gene TRBV5-1; D call uncertain. The V end lost 4 bases, the J end lost 5 bases, and 16 bases lay between the germline ends. Germline assignment: CDR1 SGHRS and CDR2 YFSETQ. The CDR3 contains 15 residues.

V and J are TRBV20-1 and TRBJ1-4; weak D call: TRBD1 (6 bases). V lost 4 bases to trimming and J lost 6 bases, with 6 bases between them. Per the germline V gene, CDR1 is DFQATT and CDR2 is SNEGSKA (reference sequence). The CDR3 length is 11 residues. DNA of the CDR3: TGCAGTGCTAACAGGGATGAAAAACTGTTTTTT. This codes for CSANRDEKLFF.